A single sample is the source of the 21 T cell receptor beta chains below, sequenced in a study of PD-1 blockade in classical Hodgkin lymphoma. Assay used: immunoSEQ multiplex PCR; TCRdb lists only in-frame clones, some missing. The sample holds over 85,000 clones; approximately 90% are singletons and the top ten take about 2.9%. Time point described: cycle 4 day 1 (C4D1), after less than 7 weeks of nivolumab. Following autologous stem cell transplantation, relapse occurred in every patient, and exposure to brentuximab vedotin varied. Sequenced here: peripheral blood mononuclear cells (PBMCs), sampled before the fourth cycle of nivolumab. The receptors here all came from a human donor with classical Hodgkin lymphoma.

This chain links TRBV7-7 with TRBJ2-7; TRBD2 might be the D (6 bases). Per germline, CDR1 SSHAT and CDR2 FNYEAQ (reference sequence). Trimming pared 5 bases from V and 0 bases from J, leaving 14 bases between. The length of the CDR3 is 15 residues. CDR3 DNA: TGTGCCAGCAGCCTTAATCCGGGACTCTCCTACGAGCAGTACTTC. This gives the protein CASSLNPGLSYEQYF.

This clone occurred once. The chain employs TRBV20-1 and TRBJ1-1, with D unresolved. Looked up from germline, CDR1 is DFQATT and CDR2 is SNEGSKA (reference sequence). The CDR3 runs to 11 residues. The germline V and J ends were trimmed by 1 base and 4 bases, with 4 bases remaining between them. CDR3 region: CSARGSTEAFF. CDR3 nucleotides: TGCAGTGCTAGAGGCAGCACTGAAGCTTTCTTT.

CDR3 sequence reads: CASSGWGDSPLHF. CDR3 in DNA: TGTGCCAGCAGCGGGTGGGGCGATTCACCCCTCCACTTT. This rearrangement joins TRBV7-2 to TRBJ1-6; a possible D gene is TRBD1 (5 bases). This CDR3 spans 13 amino acids. V was clipped by 5 bases and J by 8 bases, with 10 bases between them. The germline gives CDR1 SGHTA, CDR2 FQGNSA.

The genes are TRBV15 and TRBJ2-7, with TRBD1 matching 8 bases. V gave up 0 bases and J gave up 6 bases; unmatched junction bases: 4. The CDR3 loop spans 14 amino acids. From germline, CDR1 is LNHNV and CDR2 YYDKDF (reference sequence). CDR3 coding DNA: TGTGCCACCAGCAGAGAAACAACAGGGGGCGAGCAGTACTTC. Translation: CATSRETTGGEQYF.

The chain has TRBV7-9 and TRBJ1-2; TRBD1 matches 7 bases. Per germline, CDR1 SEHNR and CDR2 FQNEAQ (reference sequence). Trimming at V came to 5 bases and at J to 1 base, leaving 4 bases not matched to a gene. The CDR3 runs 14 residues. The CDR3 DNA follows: TGTGCCAGCAGCGACCGGGACAGTAACTATGGCTACACCTTC. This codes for CASSDRDSNYGYTF.

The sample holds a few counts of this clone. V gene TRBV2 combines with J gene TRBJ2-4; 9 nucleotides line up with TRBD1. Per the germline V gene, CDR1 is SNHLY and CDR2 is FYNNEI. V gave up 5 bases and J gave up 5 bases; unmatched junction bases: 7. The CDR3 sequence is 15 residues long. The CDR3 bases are TGTGCCAGCAGTAAGAACAGGGGGCCGGAAAACATTCAGTACTTC. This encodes CASSKNRGPENIQYF.

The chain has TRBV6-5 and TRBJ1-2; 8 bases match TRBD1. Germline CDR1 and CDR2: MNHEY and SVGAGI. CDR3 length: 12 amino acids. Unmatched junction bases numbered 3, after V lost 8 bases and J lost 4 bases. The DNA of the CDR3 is TGTGCCAGCGGAGACAGGGGCTATGGCTACACCTTC. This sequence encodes CASGDRGYGYTF.

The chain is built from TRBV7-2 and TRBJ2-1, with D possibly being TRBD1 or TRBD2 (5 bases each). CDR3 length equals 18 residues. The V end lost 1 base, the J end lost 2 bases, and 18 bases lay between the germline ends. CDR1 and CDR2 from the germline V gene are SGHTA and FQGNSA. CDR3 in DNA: TGTGCCAGCAGCTTAGTTGTCTTACTCGGGACCGCCTACAATGAGCAGTTCTTC. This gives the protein CASSLVVLLGTAYNEQFF.

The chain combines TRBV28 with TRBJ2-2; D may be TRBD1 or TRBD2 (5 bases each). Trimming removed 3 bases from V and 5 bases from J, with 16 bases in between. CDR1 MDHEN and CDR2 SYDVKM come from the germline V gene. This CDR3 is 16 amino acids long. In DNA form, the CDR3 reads TGTGCCAGCAGTTTTTTTTCGGCAGGGAGTACCGGGGAGCTGTTTTTT. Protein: CASSFFSAGSTGELFF.

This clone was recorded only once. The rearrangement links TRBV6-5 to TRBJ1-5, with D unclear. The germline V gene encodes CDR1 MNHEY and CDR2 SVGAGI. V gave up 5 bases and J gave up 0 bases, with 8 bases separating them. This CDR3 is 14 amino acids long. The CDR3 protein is CASSLDYSNQPQHF. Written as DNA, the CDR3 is TGTGCCAGCAGTCTTGACTATAGCAATCAGCCCCAGCATTTT.

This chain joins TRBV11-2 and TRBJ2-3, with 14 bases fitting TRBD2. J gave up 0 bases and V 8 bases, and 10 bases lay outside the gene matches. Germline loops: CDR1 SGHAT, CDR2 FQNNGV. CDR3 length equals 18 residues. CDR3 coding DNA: TGTGCCAGCGCAGGGATCTGGACTAGCGGGGGGAGCACAGATACGCAGTATTTT. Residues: CASAGIWTSGGSTDTQYF.

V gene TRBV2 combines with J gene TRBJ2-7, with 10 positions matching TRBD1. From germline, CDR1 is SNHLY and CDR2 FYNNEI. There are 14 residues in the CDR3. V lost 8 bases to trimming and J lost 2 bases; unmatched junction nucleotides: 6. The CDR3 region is CASGRGTGAYEQYF. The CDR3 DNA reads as TGTGCCAGCGGGCGGGGGACAGGGGCCTACGAGCAGTACTTC.

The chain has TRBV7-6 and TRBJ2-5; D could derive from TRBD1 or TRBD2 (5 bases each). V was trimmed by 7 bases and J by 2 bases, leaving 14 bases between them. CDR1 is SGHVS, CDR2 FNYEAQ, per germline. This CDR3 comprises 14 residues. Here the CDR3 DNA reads TGTGCCAGCATCAACCGGGGCCTGCAAGAGACCCAGTACTTC. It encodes CASINRGLQETQYF.

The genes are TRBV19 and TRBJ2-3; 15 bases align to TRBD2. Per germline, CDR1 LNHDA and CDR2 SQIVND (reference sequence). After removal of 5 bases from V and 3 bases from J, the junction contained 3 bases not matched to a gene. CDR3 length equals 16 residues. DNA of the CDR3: TGTGCCAGTAGTCGGACTAGCGGGGGGGTAACAGATACGCAGTATTTT. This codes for CASSRTSGGVTDTQYF. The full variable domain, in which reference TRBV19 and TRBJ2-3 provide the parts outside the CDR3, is DGGITQSPKYLFRKEGQNVTLSCEQNLNHDAMYWYRQDPGQGLRLIYYSQIVNDFQKGDIAEGYSVSREKKESFPLTVTSAQKNPTAFYLCASSRTSGGVTDTQYFGPGTRLTVL.

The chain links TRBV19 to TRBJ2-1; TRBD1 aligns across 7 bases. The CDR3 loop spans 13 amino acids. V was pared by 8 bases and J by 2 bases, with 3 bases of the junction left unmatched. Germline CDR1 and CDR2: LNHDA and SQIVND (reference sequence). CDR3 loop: CASRRGTYNEQFF. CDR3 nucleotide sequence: TGTGCCAGTCGCAGGGGGACCTACAATGAGCAGTTCTTC.

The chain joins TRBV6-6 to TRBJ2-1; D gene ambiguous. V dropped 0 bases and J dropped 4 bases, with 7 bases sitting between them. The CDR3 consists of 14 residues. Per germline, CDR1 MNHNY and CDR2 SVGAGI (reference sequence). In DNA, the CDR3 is TGTGCCAGCAGTTACTCGATTGAGTACAATGAGCAGTTCTTC. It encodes CASSYSIEYNEQFF.

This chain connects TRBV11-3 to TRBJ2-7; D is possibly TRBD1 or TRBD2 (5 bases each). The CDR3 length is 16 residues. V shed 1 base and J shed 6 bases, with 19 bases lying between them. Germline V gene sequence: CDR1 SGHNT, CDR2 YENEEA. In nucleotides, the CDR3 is TGTGCCAGCAGCTTAGGCTACCGGGGCGCCCTCTCCGAGCAGTACTTC. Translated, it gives CASSLGYRGALSEQYF.

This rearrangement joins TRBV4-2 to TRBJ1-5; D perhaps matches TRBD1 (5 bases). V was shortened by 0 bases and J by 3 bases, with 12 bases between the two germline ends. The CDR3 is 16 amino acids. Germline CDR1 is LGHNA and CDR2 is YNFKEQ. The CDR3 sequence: CASSQDGTDNNQPQHF. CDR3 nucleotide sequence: TGTGCCAGCAGCCAAGATGGGACGGATAACAATCAGCCCCAGCATTTT.

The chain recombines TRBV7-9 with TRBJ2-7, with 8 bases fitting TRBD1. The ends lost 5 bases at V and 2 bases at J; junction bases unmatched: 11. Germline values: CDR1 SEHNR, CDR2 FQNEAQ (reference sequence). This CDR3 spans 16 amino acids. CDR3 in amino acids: CASSGPGQGVAYEQYF. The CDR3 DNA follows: TGTGCCAGCAGCGGCCCCGGACAGGGCGTCGCCTACGAGCAGTACTTC.

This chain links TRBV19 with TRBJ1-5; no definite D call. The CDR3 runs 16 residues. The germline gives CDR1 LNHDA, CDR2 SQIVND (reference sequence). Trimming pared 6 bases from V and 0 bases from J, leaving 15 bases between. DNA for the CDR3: TGTGCCAGTAGCCGAGGGAGATACTATAGCAATCAGCCCCAGCATTTT. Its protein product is CASSRGRYYSNQPQHF.

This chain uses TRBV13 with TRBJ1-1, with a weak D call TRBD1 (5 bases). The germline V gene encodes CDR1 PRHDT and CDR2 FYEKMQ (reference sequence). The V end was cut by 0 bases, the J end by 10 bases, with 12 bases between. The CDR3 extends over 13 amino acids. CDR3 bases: TGTGCCAGCAGCTTAGGCCTAGCAGGGCTAGCTTTCTTT. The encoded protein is CASSLGLAGLAFF.